The next 28 T cell receptor beta chains were all read from a single sample in a study of blood T cell repertoires in COVID-19. The repertoire was sequenced with immunoSEQ multiplex PCR; TCRdb's copy has only in-frame clones and lacks some. The repertoire consists of roughly 300,000 clones, with 65% to 90% occurring once and the leading ten covering 13%. The sample taken for sequencing was peripheral blood. The receptors come from a human donor in a cohort sampled during active COVID-19.

J is TRBJ2-1 and V is TRBV11-2; 8 nucleotides align to TRBD2. The length of the CDR3 is 15 residues. The V and J ends lost 5 bases and 7 bases, in that order; junction bases with no gene match: 10. Germline assignment: CDR1 SGHAT and CDR2 FQNNGV. The chain's CDR3 is CASSQLAGSRNEQFF. The CDR3 nucleotides are TGTGCCAGCAGCCAATTAGCGGGATCTAGGAATGAGCAGTTCTTC.

This chain links TRBV28 with TRBJ1-6; D is possibly TRBD1 (5 bases). There are 15 residues in the CDR3. The V gene lost 10 bases and the J gene lost 5 bases, with 18 bases spanning the gap. Germline CDR1 reads MDHEN; CDR2 reads SYDVKM. The chain's CDR3 is CATHTWGENNSPLHF. The CDR3 nucleotides are TGTGCCACCCATACCTGGGGCGAGAATAATTCACCCCTCCACTTT.

The chain carries TRBV7-8 and TRBJ1-5; 8 bases are a match to TRBD1. The V gene's germline CDR1 is SGHVS and CDR2 FQNEAQ. V lost 6 bases and J lost 9; bases outside the gene matches: 7. The CDR3 covers 13 residues. The CDR3 here is CASSTGGLWPQHF. CDR3 coding DNA: TGTGCCAGCAGTACAGGGGGGTTATGGCCCCAGCATTTT. Complete variable domain (other parts from reference TRBV7-8 and TRBJ1-5): GAGVSQSPRYKVAKRGQDVALRCDPISGHVSLFWYQQALGQGPEFLTYFQNEAQLDKSGLPSDRFFAERPEGSVSTLKIQRTQQEDSAVYLCASSTGGLWPQHFGDGTRLSIL.

The genes are TRBV5-6 and TRBJ1-3; 10 nucleotides line up with TRBD1. CDR3 length: 15 amino acids. V lost 4 bases to trimming and J lost 7 bases; unmatched junction nucleotides: 8. Germline lookup yields CDR1 SGHDT and CDR2 YYEEEE. The CDR3 reads CASSQAGTGANTIYF. CDR3 DNA: TGTGCCAGCAGCCAGGCCGGGACAGGGGCGAACACCATATATTTT.

The rearrangement links TRBV11-3 to TRBJ2-7, with a tentative D call TRBD2 (6 bases). Germline V gene data show CDR1 as SGHNT and CDR2 as YENEEA. Trimming stripped 0 bases from V and 2 bases from J, with 23 bases between. The CDR3 has 19 amino acids. The CDR3 bases are TGTGCCAGCAGCTTAGATACAGCCCCACGTGGCGGGATAACCTACGAGCAGTACTTC. This gives the protein CASSLDTAPRGGITYEQYF.

The chain combines TRBV10-1 with TRBJ2-2; D call uncertain. Trimming removed 6 bases from V and 2 bases from J, with 10 bases in between. The CDR3 spans 14 residues. The V gene's germline CDR1 is WNHNN and CDR2 SYGVQD (reference sequence). The CDR3 DNA reads TGCGCCAGCAGCGAACACCTCAACACCGGGGAGCTGTTTTTT. This encodes CASSEHLNTGELFF.

The chain uses TRBV30 and TRBJ2-1; 14 nucleotides align to TRBD2. The CDR3 contains 15 residues. CDR1 is GTSNPN and CDR2 is SVGIG in the germline V gene (reference sequence). The V gene end was trimmed by 8 bases and the J gene end by 7 bases; junction bases not matched to a gene: 10. Here the CDR3 reads CAGRERTSGRNEQFF. The CDR3 nucleotides read TGTGCCGGAAGAGAACGGACTAGCGGGAGGAATGAGCAGTTCTTC.

The rearrangement uses TRBV5-6 and TRBJ1-2; D uncertain. The CDR3 covers 12 residues. In germline, CDR1 is SGHDT, CDR2 YYEEEE. Trimming removed 2 bases from V and 12 bases from J, with 14 bases in between. Here the CDR3 DNA reads TGTGCCAGCAGCTTCAGGCTCAGCCCTGACACCTTC. It specifies CASSFRLSPDTF.

The CDR3 region is CASSGKRDSGNTIYF. CDR3 nucleotides: TGTGCCAGCAGTGGAAAACGGGACTCTGGAAACACCATATATTTT. The chain joins TRBV6-4 to TRBJ1-3; D gene ambiguous. CDR3 size: 15 residues. The V gene's germline CDR1 is MRHNA and CDR2 SNTAGT. The V gene lost 4 bases and the J gene lost 0 bases, with 10 bases spanning the gap.

This sequence joins TRBV7-9 and TRBJ2-3; 8 bases are shared with TRBD1. CDR3 length: 15 amino acids. Per the germline V gene, CDR1 is SEHNR and CDR2 is FQNEAQ (reference sequence). The V gene end was trimmed by 11 bases and the J gene end by 5 bases; junction bases not matched to a gene: 15. CDR3 sequence (DNA): TGTGCCGGGGGTCTATCCGGACAGGGAAAAGATACGCAGTATTTT. Protein: CAGGLSGQGKDTQYF.

The chain employs TRBV4-1 and TRBJ2-5; a weak D match, TRBD1 (6 bases). The CDR3 length is 16 residues. Germline CDR1 is MGHRA and CDR2 is YSYEKL. V was clipped by 3 bases and J by 2 bases, with 16 bases between them. Here the CDR3 reads CASSQGVRGGQETQYF. CDR3 nucleotide sequence: TGCGCCAGCAGCCAGGGCGTCAGGGGCGGGCAAGAGACCCAGTACTTC.

The chain recombines TRBV28 with TRBJ2-1, with 8 bases aligning to TRBD1. Looked up from germline, CDR1 is MDHEN and CDR2 is SYDVKM. Germline trimming cut 7 bases from V and 7 bases from J; bases unmatched to any gene: 6. The CDR3 covers 13 residues. The CDR3 is CASTGTGRNEQFF. Written as DNA, the CDR3 is TGTGCCAGCACCGGGACAGGACGTAATGAGCAGTTCTTC.

V is TRBV24-1 and J is TRBJ1-1; TRBD1 might be the D (5 bases). This CDR3 region has 16 residues. The germline V and J ends were trimmed by 9 bases and 2 bases, with 21 bases remaining between them. Germline values: CDR1 KGHDR, CDR2 SFDVKD. The CDR3 DNA reads as TGTGCCACCGCTCCCCCCCGCCAGGGCGGCAACACTGAAGCTTTCTTT. This encodes CATAPPRQGGNTEAFF.

The rearrangement uses TRBV3-1 (or the pseudogene TRBV3-2) and TRBJ1-1; TRBD1 matches at 8 bases. CDR3 size: 15 residues. Unmatched junction bases numbered 7, after V lost 4 bases and J lost 3 bases. Germline V gene lookup returns CDR1 LGHDT and CDR2 YNNKEL (reference sequence). The CDR3 nucleotides are TGTGCCAGCAGCCCCCGGACAGGGTCGTACACTGAAGCTTTCTTT. Protein sequence: CASSPRTGSYTEAFF.

The chain couples TRBV18 to TRBJ2-2; 10 nucleotides align to TRBD1. CDR3 length: 17 amino acids. Per germline, CDR1 KGHSH and CDR2 LQKENI. With V trimmed by 3 bases and J by 5 bases, 9 bases remained unmatched. DNA of the CDR3: TGTGCCAGCTCACCGAGACCGGGACAGGGGTTTACCGGGGAGCTGTTTTTT. It codes for CASSPRPGQGFTGELFF.

J is TRBJ2-5 and V is TRBV5-4; tentative D call: TRBD1 (6 bases). Trimming cost V 3 bases and J 5 bases, with 17 bases left between them. CDR3 length: 15 amino acids. The germline V gene encodes CDR1 SGHNT and CDR2 YYREEE (reference sequence). In DNA form, the CDR3 reads TGTGCCAGCAGCTCCCGACAGGCGGTCGTGGAGACCCAGTACTTC. Protein product: CASSSRQAVVETQYF.

This chain uses TRBV29-1 with TRBJ2-5, with D possibly matching TRBD2 (5 bases). Germline CDR1 and CDR2: SQVTM and ANQGSEA. CDR3 length: 12 amino acids. V was cut by 4 bases and J by 0 bases, with 6 bases left in between. This CDR3 reads CSVGTYQETQYF. The CDR3 region has the DNA TGCAGCGTTGGGACTTACCAAGAGACCCAGTACTTC.

Notes on this clone: The sample has other DNA sequences that encode this CDR3 too. V usage is TRBV28 and J usage is TRBJ2-1, with unresolved D. Trimming pared 6 bases from V and 0 bases from J, leaving 6 bases between. Germline-derived CDR1 and CDR2 are MDHEN and SYDVKM. The CDR3 spans 13 residues. The CDR3 nucleotides read TGTGCCAGCAGCCGAGGCTCCTACAATGAGCAGTTCTTC. It specifies CASSRGSYNEQFF.

The V gene is TRBV5-1, the J gene TRBJ2-2; possibly TRBD1 for D (5 bases). Between the trimmed V and J ends, which lost 10 bases and 1 base, there was a span of 23 bases. This CDR3 has 17 amino acids. Germline lookup yields CDR1 SGHRS and CDR2 YFSETQ. CDR3 nucleotide sequence: TGCGCCCCCCCGGACACCTCCACGCTTAAGAACACCGGGGAGCTGTTTTTT. Amino acids: CAPPDTSTLKNTGELFF.

The chain's CDR3 is CASSQDWASGPTDTQYF. CDR3 nucleotide sequence: TGCGCCAGCAGCCAAGATTGGGCTAGCGGTCCCACAGATACGCAGTATTTT. The rearrangement uses TRBV4-3 and TRBJ2-3; 7 nucleotides align to TRBD2. J was trimmed by 2 bases and V by 0 bases; bases with no gene match: 8. CDR1 is LGHNA, CDR2 YSLEER, per germline. The CDR3 runs 17 residues.

This sequence joins TRBV3-1 (or the pseudogene TRBV3-2) and TRBJ1-3, with 8 bases identical to TRBD1. CDR3 length: 16 amino acids. Germline CDR1 reads LGHDT; CDR2 reads YNNKEL (reference sequence). J lost 0 bases, V lost 4 bases, and 5 bases had no gene match. The DNA of the CDR3 is TGTGCCAGCAGCCCTTGGACAGGGCACTCTGGAAACACCATATATTTT. It is translated as CASSPWTGHSGNTIYF.

J is TRBJ2-3 and V is TRBV19; TRBD2 matches at 8 bases. CDR3 size: 15 residues. Losses at the gene ends were 7 bases for V and 4 bases for J; bases not matched to a gene: 10. Germline loops: CDR1 LNHDA, CDR2 SQIVND (reference sequence). CDR3 in DNA: TGTGCCAGTAAGAAATCGGGAGCGGGGGCAGATACGCAGTATTTT. It is translated as CASKKSGAGADTQYF.

This clone was counted only a few times. The chain recombines TRBV19 with TRBJ1-5, with D possibly TRBD1 on 5 matching bases. CDR1 is LNHDA, CDR2 SQIVND, per germline (reference sequence). V was shortened by 5 bases and J by 4 bases, with 15 bases between the two germline ends. This CDR3 has 15 residues. The CDR3 sequence: CASSARGLANQPQHF. The DNA of the CDR3 is TGTGCCAGTAGTGCCCGGGGGTTAGCAAATCAGCCCCAGCATTTT. The variable domain in full, completed from reference TRBV19 and TRBJ1-5, reads DGGITQSPKYLFRKEGQNVTLSCEQNLNHDAMYWYRQDPGQGLRLIYYSQIVNDFQKGDIAEGYSVSREKKESFPLTVTSAQKNPTAFYLCASSARGLANQPQHFGDGTRLSIL.

The rearrangement links TRBV9 to TRBJ2-5; TRBD1 is a possible D gene (6 bases). The CDR3 consists of 17 residues. Looked up from germline, CDR1 is SGDLS and CDR2 is YYNGEE. The V end lost 4 bases, the J end lost 5 bases, and 24 bases lay between the germline ends. The CDR3, as DNA: TGTGCCAGCAGCCCTCACGGAAGGGGGTTTCGATTGGAGACCCAGTACTTC. Translating gives CASSPHGRGFRLETQYF.

The chain is built from TRBV7-2 and TRBJ2-3; TRBD1 aligns across 7 bases. From germline, CDR1 is SGHTA and CDR2 FQGNSA. The CDR3 extends over 14 amino acids. The V and J ends lost 1 base and 4 bases, in that order; junction bases with no gene match: 2. The chain's CDR3 is CASSLGGQSDTQYF. For the CDR3, the DNA is TGTGCCAGCAGCTTAGGGGGACAGTCAGATACGCAGTATTTT.

In this sample, this clone turned up once. The genes are TRBV6-6 and TRBJ2-7, with a weak D call TRBD1 (5 bases). CDR1 and CDR2 (germline): MNHNY, SVGAGI (reference sequence). CDR3 length equals 14 residues. V lost 6 bases, J lost 5 bases, and 17 bases lay in between. CDR3 in DNA: TGTGCCAGCAGCTTTACAGTTAGGGGCGACGAGCAGTACTTC. Amino acid sequence: CASSFTVRGDEQYF.

This clone was seen just once. The chain combines TRBV7-9 with TRBJ1-4, with 7 bases matching TRBD1. V shed 8 bases and J 14 bases; nucleotides not matched to a gene: 8. CDR3 length: 11 amino acids. Germline lookup yields CDR1 SEHNR and CDR2 FQNEAQ (reference sequence). Written as DNA, the CDR3 is TGTGCCAGCCAAGGGACAGCCTCTCTGTTTTTT. As protein: CASQGTASLFF.

The genes are TRBV30 and TRBJ2-6; the match to TRBD1 covers 7 bases. Germline lookup yields CDR1 GTSNPN and CDR2 SVGIG (reference sequence). The CDR3 runs 19 residues. Germline trimming cut 0 bases from V and 0 bases from J; bases unmatched to any gene: 11. This chain's CDR3 is CAWSVGAGGPRSGANVLTF. The DNA of the CDR3 is TGTGCCTGGAGTGTGGGAGCAGGGGGTCCACGCTCTGGGGCCAACGTCCTGACTTTC.